This is a list of T cell receptor beta chains from one sample in a study of blood T cell repertoires in COVID-19. Using immunoSEQ multiplex PCR, the repertoire was profiled, and TCRdb retains in-frame clones only, with some absent. Of over 110,000 clones in the sample, more than 70% were seen once. Material for sequencing was peripheral blood. The receptors shown here come from a human donor in a cohort sampled during active COVID-19. Both conserved end residues are part of each CDR3.

CDR3 protein,V gene
CASSPNAGTNEKLFF,TRBV18
CASTQRTDTGELFF,TRBV9
CASSLLEGVTEAFF,TRBV27
CATSSRTEGIYEQYF,TRBV15
CASSQDYSLYEQYF,TRBV4-1
CASSVNGVSGANVLTF,TRBV11-2
CASSFWVSVQGKSNQPQHF,TRBV5-4
CASSLSGRGYTF,TRBV12-3/TRBV12-4
CASSEYLGGSDYGYTF,TRBV25-1
CASSTDRGNNEQFF,TRBV19
CASSDGDRYNEKLFF,TRBV6-1
CASSYSGAGYGYTF,TRBV6-5
CASAGGWNEQFF,TRBV6-5
CASTQRGPTNSPLHF,TRBV2
CAWRHRVYNEQFF,TRBV30
CSVERQLNTEAFF,TRBV29-1